This T cell receptor (beta chain) was sequenced in a study of blood T cell repertoires in COVID-19 (dated by TCRdb to 2020 to 2021). As for the study more broadly: Samples covering the acute and convalescent phases of COVID-19 were provided by collaborators in the United States, Italy and Spain. Where HLA class I and class II types were available, the types were taken from metadata supplied by the sample provider, not from assay-based typing. The samples were drawn from the first 160 participants of the ongoing ImmuneRACE study and from some 1,300 subjects provided by 6 global collaborators. Deeply sampled blood TCRbeta repertoires from subjects exposed to, actively infected with, or recovered from COVID-19 were included in the dataset. The material from the prospective study consisted of cDNA or gDNA derived from T cells, B-cell-depleted T cells, or PBMCs. The repertoires were released in a freely available public database meant as a resource for research on the immune response to SARS-CoV-2. Nearly every sample came with metadata listing a de-identified subject ID, COVID-19 status, age in years and sex.

A distance of 8 bases separates the germline ends of V and J, which lose 2 bases and 2 bases respectively. Including the terminal cysteine and phenylalanine, the CDR3 comprises 13 residues. Only CDR3 DNA is held: 39 bases, read in frame from base 1. Per the germline V gene (reference sequence), SGHNT is the CDR1 and YYREEE is the CDR2. TCRbeta CDR3 regions were amplified from genomic DNA using the immunoSEQ Assay, a bias-controlled multiplex PCR. In the original analysis: The number of nucleated cells in each sample was estimated from the amplification of reference gene primers within the assay. To quantify the absolute abundance of each unique TCRbeta CDR3 rearrangement, sequence reads were collapsed and filtered. For each sample, productive Simpson clonality was calculated by taking the square root of Simpson's diversity index across productive rearrangements. This is the immuneACCESS table as TCRdb keeps it, with only in-frame sequences that have V and J called. A part of the clones is gone; compared with another copy, unresolved V genes explain less than half, and the rest is unexplained. For V, J and clone size, that table is used; D and trimming come from the DNA. The sample table records 150,000 to 200,000 clones; approximately 80% of these occur just once. Over 10% of the sample lies in the top ten.

Participants in the prospective study were enrolled through a virtual design, were aged roughly 18 to 100 years, and lived in 20 to 30 United States geographic areas. To assign participants to cohorts, the prospective study relied on clinical history that participants themselves reported in a screening survey and a study questionnaire. Recovered participants in ImmuneRACE Cohort 3 were defined by two consecutive negative NP/OP PCR tests, clearance by a healthcare professional, or resolution of symptoms. Mobile phlebotomists in the prospective study collected whole blood, serum and a nasopharyngeal or oropharyngeal swab from every participant. Prospective study participants could optionally give additional blood draws and questionnaires over an approximately two-month period. Prospective study blood samples were shipped either frozen or at room temperature before DNA extraction. The full study reports these points: How much clinical and demographic metadata was included differed by source and by participant, and the metadata was provided uncurated.

This clone was counted a few times. Its antigen is currently not known. No much larger clone exists at a distance of one base, and base qualities are not known. The TCR was taken from a woman aged 55-69 years who had recovered from COVID-19. Specimen: PBMCs or T cells enriched from blood (not recorded which). The rearranged segments are TRBV5-4 and TRBJ2-7, and TRBD2 may be the D gene, going by 6 matching bases. CDR3 sequence: CASSFGLTYEQYF. The nucleotide sequence is TGTGCCAGCAGCTTCGGACTAACCTACGAGCAGTACTTC. Where the CDR3 stops, the reference TRBV5-4 and TRBJ2-7 genes take over; the full variable domain is ETGVTQSPTHLIKTRGQQVTLRCSSQSGHNTVSWYQQALGQGPQFIFQYYREEENGRGNFPPRFSGLQFPNYSSELNVNALELDDSALYLCASSFGLTYEQYFGPGTRLTVT.